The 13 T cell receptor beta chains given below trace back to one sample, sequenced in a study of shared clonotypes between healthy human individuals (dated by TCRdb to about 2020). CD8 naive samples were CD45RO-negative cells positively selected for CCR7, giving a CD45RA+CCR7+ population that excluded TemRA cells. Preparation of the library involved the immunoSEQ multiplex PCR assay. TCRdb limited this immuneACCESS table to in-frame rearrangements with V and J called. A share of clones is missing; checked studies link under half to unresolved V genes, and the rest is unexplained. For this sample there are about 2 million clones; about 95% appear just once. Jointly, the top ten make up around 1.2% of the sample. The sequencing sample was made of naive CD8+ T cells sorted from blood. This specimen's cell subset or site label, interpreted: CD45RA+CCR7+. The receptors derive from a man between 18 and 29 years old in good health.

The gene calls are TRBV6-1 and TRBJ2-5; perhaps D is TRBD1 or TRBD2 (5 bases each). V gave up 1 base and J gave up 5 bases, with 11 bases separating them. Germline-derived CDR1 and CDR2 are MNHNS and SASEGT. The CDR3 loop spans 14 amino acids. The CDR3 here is CASSEDGGGETQYF. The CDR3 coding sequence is TGTGCCAGCAGTGAAGATGGGGGTGGTGAGACCCAGTACTTC.

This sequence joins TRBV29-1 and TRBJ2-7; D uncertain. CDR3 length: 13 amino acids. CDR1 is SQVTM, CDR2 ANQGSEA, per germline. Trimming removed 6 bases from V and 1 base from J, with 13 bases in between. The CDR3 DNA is TGCAGCGTGATGGGTGCAGAATCCTACGAGCAGTACTTC. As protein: CSVMGAESYEQYF.

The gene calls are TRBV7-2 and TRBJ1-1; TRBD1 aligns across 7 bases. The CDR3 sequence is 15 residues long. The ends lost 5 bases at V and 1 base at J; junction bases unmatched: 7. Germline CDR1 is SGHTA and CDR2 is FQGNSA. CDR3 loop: CASSHPGTENTEAFF. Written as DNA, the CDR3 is TGTGCCAGCAGCCACCCTGGGACAGAGAACACTGAAGCTTTCTTT.

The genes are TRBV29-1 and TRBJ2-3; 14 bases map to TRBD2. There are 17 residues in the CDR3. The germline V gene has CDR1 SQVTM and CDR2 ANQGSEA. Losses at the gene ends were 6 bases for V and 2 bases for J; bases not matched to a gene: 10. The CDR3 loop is CSVPGTSGGQPTDTQYF. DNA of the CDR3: TGCAGCGTCCCAGGGACTAGCGGGGGCCAACCCACAGATACGCAGTATTTT.

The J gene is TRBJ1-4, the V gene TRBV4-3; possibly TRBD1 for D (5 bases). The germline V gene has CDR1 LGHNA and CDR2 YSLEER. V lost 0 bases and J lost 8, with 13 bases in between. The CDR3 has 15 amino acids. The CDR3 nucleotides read TGCGCCAGCAGCCAAGAATATGGGGGGAGGGAAAAACTGTTTTTT. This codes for CASSQEYGGREKLFF.

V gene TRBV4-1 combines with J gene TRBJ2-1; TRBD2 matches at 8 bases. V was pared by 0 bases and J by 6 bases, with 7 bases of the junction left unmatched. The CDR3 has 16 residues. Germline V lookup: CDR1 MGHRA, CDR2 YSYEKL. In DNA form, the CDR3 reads TGCGCCAGCAGCCAAGACCCCGGACTAGCCGGCAATGAGCAGTTCTTC. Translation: CASSQDPGLAGNEQFF.

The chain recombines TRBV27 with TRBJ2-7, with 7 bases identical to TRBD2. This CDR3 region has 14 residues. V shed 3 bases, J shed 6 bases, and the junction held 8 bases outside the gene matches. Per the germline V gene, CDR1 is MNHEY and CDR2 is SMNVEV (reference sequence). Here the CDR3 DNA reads TGTGCCAGCAGTTTCCGGGGAGGGTTCGGCGAGCAGTACTTC. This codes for CASSFRGGFGEQYF.

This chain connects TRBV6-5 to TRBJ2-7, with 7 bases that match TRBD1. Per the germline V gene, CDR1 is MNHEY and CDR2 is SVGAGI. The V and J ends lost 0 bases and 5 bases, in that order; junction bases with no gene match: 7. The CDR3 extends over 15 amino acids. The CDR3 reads CASSYSTGWKDEQYF. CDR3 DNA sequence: TGTGCCAGCAGTTACTCGACAGGGTGGAAGGACGAGCAGTACTTC.

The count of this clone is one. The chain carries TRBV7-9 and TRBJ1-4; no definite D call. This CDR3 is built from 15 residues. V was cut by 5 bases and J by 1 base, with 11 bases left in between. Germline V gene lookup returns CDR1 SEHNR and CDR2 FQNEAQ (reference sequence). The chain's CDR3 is CASSLHGVTNEKLFF. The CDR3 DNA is TGTGCCAGCAGCCTCCACGGGGTAACTAATGAAAAACTGTTTTTT.

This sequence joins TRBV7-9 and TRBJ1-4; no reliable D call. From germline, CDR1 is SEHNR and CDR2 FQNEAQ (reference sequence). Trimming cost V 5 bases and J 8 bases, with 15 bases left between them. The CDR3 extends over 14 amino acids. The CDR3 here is CASSPPLLEEKLFF. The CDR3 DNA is TGTGCCAGCAGCCCGCCCCTGTTAGAAGAAAAACTGTTTTTT.

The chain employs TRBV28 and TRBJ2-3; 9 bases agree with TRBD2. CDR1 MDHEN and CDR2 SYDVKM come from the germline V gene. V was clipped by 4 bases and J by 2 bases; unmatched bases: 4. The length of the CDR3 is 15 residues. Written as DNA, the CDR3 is TGTGCCAGCAGTTCCCCTAGCGGGGACACAGATACGCAGTATTTT. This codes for CASSSPSGDTDTQYF.

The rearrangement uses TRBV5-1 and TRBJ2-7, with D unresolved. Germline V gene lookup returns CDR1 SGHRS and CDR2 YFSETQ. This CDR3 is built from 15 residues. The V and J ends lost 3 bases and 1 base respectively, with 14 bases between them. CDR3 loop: CASSSSRPGSYEQYF. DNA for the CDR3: TGCGCCAGCAGCTCCTCTCGCCCGGGTTCCTACGAGCAGTACTTC.

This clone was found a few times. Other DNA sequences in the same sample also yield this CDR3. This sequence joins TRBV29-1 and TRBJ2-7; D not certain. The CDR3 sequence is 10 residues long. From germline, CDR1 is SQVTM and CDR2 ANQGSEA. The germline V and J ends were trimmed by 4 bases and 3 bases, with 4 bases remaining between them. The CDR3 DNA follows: TGCAGCGTTGTAGACTACGAGCAGTACTTC. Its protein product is CSVVDYEQYF.